This T cell receptor beta chain was identified during a study of beta chain features in type 1 diabetes. Study-wide results and caveats: Shorter templates might be favored by PCR, and equally so in patients and in controls. In comparison with healthy donors, patients had naive, central memory and Treg TCRB repertoires that appeared more similar.

The isolated RNA, all of it, was reverse transcribed, so expressed TCRB transcripts were what got sequenced. Repertoires were generated with immunoSEQ multiplex PCR, while TCRdb's copy carries only in-frame clones and drops some. The profile covers 300,000 to 350,000 clones, with 14% appearing a single time and more than 6.5% taken by the ten largest. A CD45RO/CCR7/CD25/CD127/CD95/CD27 panel sorted naive, central memory, regulatory and stem cell-like memory CD4+ cells. Over 95% purity was reached by all sorted populations. A few counts support this clone. Its matching antigen is unknown. Input material: central memory CD4+ T cells from blood. The receptor was derived from a young man in good health.

CDR3 residues: CASSGGLVTYNEQFF. The CDR3 DNA follows: TGTGCCAGCAGCGGGGGACTAGTAACCTACAATGAGCAGTTCTTC. The chain recombines TRBV11-2 with TRBJ2-1, with 8 bases identical to TRBD2. Germline lookup yields CDR1 SGHAT and CDR2 FQNNGV. V shed 5 bases and J 2 bases; nucleotides not matched to a gene: 5. The CDR3 sequence is 15 residues long.